Each of the 31 T cell receptor beta chains below was sequenced from the same sample in a study of T and B cells in COVID-19 patients. Multiplex PCR with BIOMED2 TRB-A/B primer pools amplified TRB rearrangements. TCRdb processed the multiplex PCR reads anew with MiXCR; each CDR3 protein has one entry. The sample lists around 8,400 distinct CDR3 sequences; more than 25% were seen once. From blood, about 240-550 ng of genomic DNA served as TRB template. Sequenced input: blood. The receptors were sampled from a human donor who had recovered from COVID-19.

There are many counts of this clonotype. This chain links TRBV6-5 with TRBJ1-1, with a weak D call TRBD1 (6 bases). Germline CDR1 is MNHEY and CDR2 is SVGAGI. Trimming cost V 6 bases and J 6 bases, with 14 bases left between them. The CDR3 is 13 residues long. The CDR3 here is CASRSGTWSEAFF. The CDR3 nucleotides read TGTGCCAGCAGGTCCGGGACATGGTCTGAAGCTTTCTTT.

Within the sample, this clonotype is medium-sized. The V call is TRBV7-6, the J call TRBJ2-2, with 9 bases fitting TRBD2. The CDR3 is 17 amino acids. V shed 1 base, J shed 3 bases, and the junction held 6 bases outside the gene matches. Germline V gene data show CDR1 as SGHVS and CDR2 as FNYEAQ. Written as DNA, the CDR3 is TGTGCCAGCAGCTTAGGGCGGGGGGGCGGATACACCGGGGAGCTGTTTTTT. It encodes CASSLGRGGGYTGELFF.

The chain links TRBV5-1 to TRBJ2-3; 10 bases fit TRBD2. CDR1 is SGHRS and CDR2 is YFSETQ in the germline V gene. V dropped 2 bases and J dropped 6; count of bases not matched to a gene: 3. CDR3 length: 14 amino acids. In DNA, the CDR3 is TGCGCCAGCAGCTTAGCGGGGGGGCTTGATACGCAGTATTTT. Encoded protein: CASSLAGGLDTQYF.

Notes on this clonotype: A much larger clonotype is one base distant, so this may be a read error. V gene TRBV6-6 combines with J gene TRBJ2-3; TRBD1 is a possible D gene (6 bases). This CDR3 has 15 residues. The V end lost 5 bases, the J end lost 1 base, and 13 bases lay between the germline ends. Germline CDR1 MNHNY, CDR2 SVGAGI (reference sequence). CDR3 coding DNA: TGTGCCAGCAGTGTACAGGGTCTAGGCACAGATACGCAGTATTTT. It encodes CASSVQGLGTDTQYF.

Sample share makes this clonotype medium-sized. This chain connects TRBV19 to TRBJ1-4; the D is unclear. V was cut by 4 bases and J by 4 bases, with 13 bases left in between. The CDR3 spans 15 residues. Per germline, CDR1 LNHDA and CDR2 SQIVND (reference sequence). The DNA of the CDR3 is TGTGCCAGTAGTACGGACGGACTCTTTAATGAAAAACTGTTTTTT. Protein product: CASSTDGLFNEKLFF.

This rearrangement joins TRBV7-9 to TRBJ2-7, with TRBD1 matching over 12 bases. The germline V gene has CDR1 SEHNR and CDR2 FQNEAQ (reference sequence). The ends lost 5 bases at V and 11 bases at J; junction bases unmatched: 10. This CDR3 spans 14 amino acids. Here the CDR3 reads CASSPGTGGAEKYV. Here the CDR3 DNA reads TGTGCCAGCAGCCCCGGGACAGGGGGCGCTGAGAAGTACGTC.

The chain joins TRBV7-9 to TRBJ1-1, with 7 bases matching TRBD1. The CDR3 spans 13 residues. Per the germline V gene, CDR1 is SEHNR and CDR2 is FQNEAQ (reference sequence). V was pared by 1 base and J by 6 bases, with 2 bases of the junction left unmatched. The CDR3 loop reads CASSLEGGSEAFF. For the CDR3, the DNA is TGTGCCAGCAGCTTAGAAGGGGGCTCTGAAGCTTTCTTT. The entire variable domain, with the rest obtained from reference TRBV7-9 and TRBJ1-1, is as follows: DTGVSQNPRHKITKRGQNVTFRCDPISEHNRLYWYRQTLGQGPEFLTYFQNEAQLEKSRLLSDRFSAERPKGSFSTLEIQRTEQGDSAMYLCASSLEGGSEAFFGQGTRLTVV.

The rearrangement links TRBV5-5 to TRBJ1-5; maybe TRBD1 (6 bases). The CDR3 is 15 residues long. V gave up 2 bases and J gave up 3 bases, with 12 bases separating them. Germline V gene sequence: CDR1 SGHKS, CDR2 YYEKEE (reference sequence). DNA for the CDR3: TGTGCCAGCAGCTTTTCGGACAGTCCCAATCAGCCCCAGCATTTT. As protein: CASSFSDSPNQPQHF. Full variable domain (remainder filled in from reference TRBV5-5 and TRBJ1-5): DAGVTQSPTHLIKTRGQQVTLRCSPISGHKSVSWYQQVLGQGPQFIFQYYEKEERGRGNFPDRFSARQFPNYSSELNVNALLLGDSALYLCASSFSDSPNQPQHFGDGTRLSIL.

By share, this clonotype counts as medium-sized. The rearrangement joins TRBV29-1 to TRBJ1-1; 8 bases fit TRBD1. Germline CDR1 reads SQVTM; CDR2 reads ANQGSEA. The CDR3 covers 13 residues. J gave up 1 base and V 5 bases, and 3 bases lay outside the gene matches. The CDR3 here is CSVSTGGNTEAFF. DNA for the CDR3: TGCAGCGTTTCTACAGGGGGGAACACTGAAGCTTTCTTT.

This clonotype occurred a few times. The rearrangement uses TRBV19 and TRBJ2-1, with D possibly matching TRBD1 (5 bases). Trimming took off 9 bases at V and 2 bases at J, with 17 bases between the two ends. The CDR3 is made up of 15 amino acids. The germline V gene encodes CDR1 LNHDA and CDR2 SQIVND (reference sequence). The CDR3 DNA reads TGTGCCAGCAGCTTAGGGGCAGGGCCCTACAATGAGCAGTTCTTC. This translates into CASSLGAGPYNEQFF.

Within the sample, this clonotype is medium-sized. The chain recombines TRBV11-1 with TRBJ1-1; D perhaps matches TRBD1 (5 bases). Trimming cost V 4 bases and J 1 base, with 16 bases left between them. Per the germline V gene, CDR1 is SGHAT and CDR2 is FQDESV (reference sequence). CDR3 length: 16 amino acids. CDR3 bases: TGTGCCAGCAGCTCTCATGGTAACAGGAGGAACACTGAAGCTTTCTTT. Translated, it gives CASSSHGNRRNTEAFF.

This clonotype was picked up many times. The chain joins TRBV12-3 or TRBV12-4 to TRBJ2-1; 8 nucleotides agree with TRBD1. There are 14 residues in the CDR3. With V trimmed by 2 bases and J by 8 bases, 5 bases remained unmatched. Written as DNA, the CDR3 is TGTGCCAGCAGTTTAACAGGGGGACCGTATGAGCAGTTCTTC. Protein product: CASSLTGGPYEQFF.

Regarding this clonotype: Just one base apart from a much larger clone, this may be a read error. This chain connects TRBV18 to TRBJ1-6, with a weak D call TRBD1 (5 bases). The germline CDR1 and CDR2 sequences are KGHSH and LQKENI. The CDR3 is 15 residues long. Between the trimmed V and J ends, which lost 2 bases and 12 bases, there was a span of 17 bases. CDR3 amino acids: CASSPDRDYYLPLHF. The CDR3 nucleotides are TGTGCCAGCTCACCAGACCGGGACTATTATTTACCCCTCCACTTT. The full variable domain, its missing parts supplied by reference TRBV18 and TRBJ1-6, is NAGVMQNPRHLVRRRGQEARLRCSPMKGHSHVYWYRQLPEEGLKFMVYLQKENIIDESGMPKERFSAEFPKEGPSILRIQQVVRGDSAAYFCASSPDRDYYLPLHFGNGTRLTVT.

J is TRBJ1-2 and V is TRBV6-2 or TRBV6-3; 7 positions agree with TRBD1. Germline CDR1 and CDR2: MNHEY and SVGEGT. V shed 9 bases and J 2 bases; nucleotides not matched to a gene: 3. This CDR3 has 12 amino acids. The CDR3 DNA follows: TGTGCCAGTAAGGGACAGAACTATGGCTACACCTTC. This gives the protein CASKGQNYGYTF.

There are many counts of this clonotype. The rearrangement links TRBV19 to TRBJ2-5; no firm D call. CDR3 size: 16 residues. In germline, CDR1 is LNHDA, CDR2 SQIVND (reference sequence). Deletions cut 4 bases from V and 2 bases from J, with 17 bases between. DNA for the CDR3: TGTGCCAGTAGTACTTTTTATACGCCGGCTCAAGAGACCCAGTACTTC. Translating gives CASSTFYTPAQETQYF.

By frequency in the sample, this clonotype is medium-sized. This sequence joins TRBV6-1 and TRBJ2-1, with 9 positions matching TRBD2. V was clipped by 3 bases and J by 6 bases; unmatched bases: 3. Per germline, CDR1 MNHNS and CDR2 SASEGT. The CDR3 has 14 residues. The CDR3 sequence: CASSEGLAVNEQFF. CDR3 DNA: TGTGCCAGCAGTGAGGGACTAGCCGTCAATGAGCAGTTCTTC.

This clonotype was seen only once. The V call is TRBV4-2, the J call TRBJ2-3, with D maybe TRBD2 (6 bases). V was pared by 3 bases and J by 2 bases, with 9 bases between. The germline V gene has CDR1 LGHNA and CDR2 YNFKEQ. This CDR3 spans 14 amino acids. Written as DNA, the CDR3 is TGTGCCAGCAGCCAGGGCGGGGCCACAGATACGCAGTATTTT. It encodes CASSQGGATDTQYF.

Only a few counts were recorded for this clonotype. J is TRBJ1-1 and V is TRBV5-1, with 10 bases lining up with TRBD1. The CDR3 totals 19 residues. V shed 1 base, J shed 4 bases, and the junction held 16 bases outside the gene matches. The germline V gene has CDR1 SGHRS and CDR2 YFSETQ. CDR3 region: CASSLRAGQGVRVRTEAFF. Here the CDR3 DNA reads TGCGCCAGCAGCTTGCGAGCCGGACAGGGGGTGAGGGTGCGCACTGAAGCTTTCTTT.

This clonotype is medium-sized by share. The V gene is TRBV5-4, the J gene TRBJ2-2; 7 bases align to TRBD1. This CDR3 contains 13 residues. After removal of 6 bases from V and 6 bases from J, the junction contained 5 bases not matched to a gene. Germline lookup yields CDR1 SGHNT and CDR2 YYREEE (reference sequence). The CDR3 sequence is CASTTDRPGELFF. In nucleotides, the CDR3 is TGTGCCAGCACCACGGACAGGCCCGGGGAGCTGTTTTTT.

The table lists this clonotype with a few counts. The genes are TRBV11-1 and TRBJ1-2, with D possibly being TRBD1 (5 bases). Germline lookup yields CDR1 SGHAT and CDR2 FQDESV (reference sequence). The length of the CDR3 is 14 residues. V lost 1 base to trimming and J lost 4 bases, with 10 bases between them. CDR3 loop: CASSLETGSYGYTF. The DNA of the CDR3 is TGTGCCAGCAGCTTAGAAACAGGTTCCTATGGCTACACCTTC.

This clonotype is termed medium-sized (0.01 to 0.1%). This chain links TRBV19 with TRBJ2-1; D is perhaps TRBD2 (6 bases). This CDR3 region has 17 residues. The germline V and J ends were trimmed by 7 bases and 1 base, with 20 bases remaining between them. The germline V gene encodes CDR1 LNHDA and CDR2 SQIVND (reference sequence). The CDR3: CASTPAGRLGSYNEQFF. CDR3 nucleotide sequence: TGTGCCAGTACTCCCGCGGGGAGACTAGGATCCTACAATGAGCAGTTCTTC.

This clonotype has just a few counts. This rearrangement joins TRBV6-5 to TRBJ1-1; D gene uncertain. Trimming stripped 2 bases from V and 1 base from J, with 8 bases between. Germline V gives CDR1 MNHEY, CDR2 SVGAGI. The CDR3 has 14 residues. CDR3 in amino acids: CASSYPGSNTEAFF. The CDR3 region has the DNA TGTGCCAGCAGTTACCCTGGTTCGAACACTGAAGCTTTCTTT.

This clonotype qualifies as medium-sized. The rearrangement joins TRBV19 to TRBJ2-1, with 7 bases identical to TRBD1. Per germline, CDR1 LNHDA and CDR2 SQIVND (reference sequence). V lost 5 bases and J lost 9; bases outside the gene matches: 7. The CDR3 is 13 residues long. The CDR3 nucleotides are TGTGCCAGTAGTGGGGGACAGTTTGTTGAGCAGTTCTTC. Protein product: CASSGGQFVEQFF.

Of note for this clonotype: The junction does not match germline at one end; this may be a read error. The chain employs TRBV5-6 and TRBJ2-3; 7 bases align to TRBD1. CDR3 length equals 16 residues. Germline-derived CDR1 and CDR2 are SGHDT and YYEEEE. The CDR3 bases are TGCGCCAGCAGCTTATCCACAGGGGTGAGCACAGATACGCAGTATTTT. It translates to CASSLSTGVSTDTQYF.

This clonotype has a handful of counts. This chain connects TRBV27 to TRBJ1-5; D not certain. Germline V lookup: CDR1 MNHEY, CDR2 SMNVEV (reference sequence). V lost 2 bases to trimming and J lost 3 bases, with 8 bases between them. This CDR3 is built from 14 residues. CDR3 sequence: CASSLTRANQPQHF. The CDR3, as DNA: TGTGCCAGCAGTTTAACGCGAGCCAATCAGCCCCAGCATTTT.

This clonotype was recorded at least ten times. The chain combines TRBV19 with TRBJ1-5; a possible D gene is TRBD1 (5 bases). CDR1 is LNHDA, CDR2 SQIVND, per germline (reference sequence). The V gene lost 3 bases and the J gene lost 3 bases, with 12 bases spanning the gap. There are 15 residues in the CDR3. The CDR3 region is CASSIGRANNQPQHF. DNA of the CDR3: TGTGCCAGTAGTATCGGCAGGGCCAACAATCAGCCCCAGCATTTT. Full variable domain (outside the CDR3, taken from reference TRBV19 and TRBJ1-5): DGGITQSPKYLFRKEGQNVTLSCEQNLNHDAMYWYRQDPGQGLRLIYYSQIVNDFQKGDIAEGYSVSREKKESFPLTVTSAQKNPTAFYLCASSIGRANNQPQHFGDGTRLSIL.

This clonotype is medium-sized. The genes are TRBV30 and TRBJ2-7; 11 bases align to TRBD2. The germline V gene has CDR1 GTSNPN and CDR2 SVGIG (reference sequence). The V gene end was trimmed by 5 bases and the J gene end by 4 bases; junction bases not matched to a gene: 1. The CDR3 spans 12 residues. DNA for the CDR3: TGTGCCTGGGGGACTAGCGGTTACGAGCAGTACTTC. As protein: CAWGTSGYEQYF.

The J gene is TRBJ2-6, the V gene TRBV2; D is possibly TRBD2 (5 bases). V dropped 10 bases and J dropped 3 bases, with 13 bases sitting between them. This CDR3 has 14 residues. Germline V lookup: CDR1 SNHLY, CDR2 FYNNEI. The CDR3 DNA is TGTGCCACCGCCGGAGGTTTTGGGGCCAACGTCCTGACTTTC. Translating it yields CATAGGFGANVLTF.

This clonotype is a singleton in its sample. The chain uses TRBV5-4 and TRBJ2-1; TRBD2 aligns across 14 bases. The CDR3 has 18 residues. CDR1 and CDR2 from the germline V gene are SGHNT and YYREEE (reference sequence). Trimming cost V 2 bases and J 10 bases; bases outside gene matches: 14. The CDR3 here is CASSLSSRRLAGGGEQFF. The CDR3 nucleotides read TGTGCCAGCAGCTTATCTTCCCGTAGACTAGCGGGGGGGGGGGAGCAGTTCTTC. The full variable domain, with the rest looked up from reference TRBV5-4 and TRBJ2-1, is ETGVTQSPTHLIKTRGQQVTLRCSSQSGHNTVSWYQQALGQGPQFIFQYYREEENGRGNFPPRFSGLQFPNYSSELNVNALELDDSALYLCASSLSSRRLAGGGEQFFGPGTRLTVL.

Concerning this clonotype itself: The junction differs from germline at one of its ends, possibly a read error. CDR3: CASSLQGTQYF. CDR3 nucleotides: TGTGCCAGCAGCTTACAAGGGACCCAGTACTTC. The chain links TRBV7-2 to TRBJ2-5; D remains ambiguous. CDR1 and CDR2 (germline): SGHTA, FQGNSA. The length of the CDR3 is 11 residues.

The sample holds a few counts of this clonotype. The rearrangement links TRBV5-4 to TRBJ2-4, with 7 bases identical to TRBD1. The CDR3 contains 14 residues. Germline loops: CDR1 SGHNT, CDR2 YYREEE (reference sequence). V dropped 4 bases and J dropped 9; count of bases not matched to a gene: 10. The CDR3 DNA follows: TGTGCCAGCAGCGGGAATACAGGGGCTAGCATTCAGTACTTC. Translation gives CASSGNTGASIQYF.